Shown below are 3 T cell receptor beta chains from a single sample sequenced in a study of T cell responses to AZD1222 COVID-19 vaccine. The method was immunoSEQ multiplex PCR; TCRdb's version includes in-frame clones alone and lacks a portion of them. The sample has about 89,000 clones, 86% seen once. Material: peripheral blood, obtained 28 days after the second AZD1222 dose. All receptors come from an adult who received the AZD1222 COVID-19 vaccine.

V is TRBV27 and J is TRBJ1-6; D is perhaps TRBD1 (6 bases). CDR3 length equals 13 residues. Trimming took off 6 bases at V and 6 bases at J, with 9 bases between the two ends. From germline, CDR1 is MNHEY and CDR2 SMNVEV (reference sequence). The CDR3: CASRDRLNSPLHF. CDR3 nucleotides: TGTGCCAGCAGGGACAGACTTAATTCACCCCTCCACTTT.

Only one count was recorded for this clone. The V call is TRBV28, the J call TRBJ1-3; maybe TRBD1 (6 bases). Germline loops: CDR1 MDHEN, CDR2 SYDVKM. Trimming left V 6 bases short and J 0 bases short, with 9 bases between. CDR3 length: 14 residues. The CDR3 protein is CASRWDNSGNTIYF. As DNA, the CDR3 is TGTGCCAGCAGGTGGGACAACTCTGGAAACACCATATATTTT. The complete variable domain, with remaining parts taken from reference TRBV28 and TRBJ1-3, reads DVKVTQSSRYLVKRTGEKVFLECVQDMDHENMFWYRQDPGLGLRLIYFSYDVKMKEKGDIPEGYSVSREKKERFSLILESASTNQTSMYLCASRWDNSGNTIYFGEGSWLTVV.

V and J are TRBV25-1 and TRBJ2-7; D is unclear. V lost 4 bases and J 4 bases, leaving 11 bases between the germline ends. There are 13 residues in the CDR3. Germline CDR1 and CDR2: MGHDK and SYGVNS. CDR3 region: CASSGGRLYEQYF. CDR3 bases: TGTGCCAGCAGTGGGGGTCGGTTATACGAGCAGTACTTC.